Following are 4 T cell receptor beta chains from one sample sequenced in a study of blood T cell repertoires in COVID-19. Using immunoSEQ multiplex PCR, the repertoire was profiled, and TCRdb retains in-frame clones only, with some absent. The sample lists around 250,000 clones; roughly 86% were seen once. The material sequenced was peripheral blood. The receptors originated from a man aged 40-55 years with active or convalescent COVID-19.

V and J are TRBV19 and TRBJ2-2; no clear D. Germline CDR1 LNHDA, CDR2 SQIVND (reference sequence). Trimming took 3 bases from V and 8 from J, leaving 7 bases between them. This CDR3 comprises 12 residues. CDR3 coding DNA: TGTGCCAGTAGTATGGCGGTGGGGGAGCTGTTTTTT. This translates into CASSMAVGELFF.

This clone was picked up one time. The chain has TRBV6-5 and TRBJ1-1; 9 nucleotides line up with TRBD1. The CDR3 runs 15 residues. Germline-derived CDR1 and CDR2 are MNHEY and SVGAGI. After removal of 0 bases from V and 4 bases from J, the junction contained 3 bases not matched to a gene. The CDR3 nucleotides are TGTGCCAGCAGTTACTCGACGACAGGGGGCACTGAAGCTTTCTTT. This gives the protein CASSYSTTGGTEAFF.

V and J are TRBV5-1 and TRBJ2-2; 7 nucleotides align to TRBD2. Germline CDR1 reads SGHRS; CDR2 reads YFSETQ. After removal of 0 bases from V and 3 bases from J, the junction contained 5 bases not matched to a gene. This CDR3 spans 16 amino acids. The CDR3 protein is CASSLEPGGDTGELFF. The DNA for the CDR3 is TGCGCCAGCAGCTTGGAGCCGGGAGGCGACACCGGGGAGCTGTTTTTT.

The chain couples TRBV5-6 to TRBJ2-3; no clear D. This CDR3 comprises 17 residues. The V end was cut by 6 bases, the J end by 0 bases, with 20 bases between. CDR1 and CDR2 from the germline V gene are SGHDT and YYEEEE. In nucleotides, the CDR3 is TGTGCCAGCACCCTAACAATGGGCCAAAGAAGCACAGATACGCAGTATTTT. Amino acids: CASTLTMGQRSTDTQYF.